Described below is a single T cell receptor beta chain sequence and its context. Here immunoSEQ multiplex PCR was the method, and the copy in TCRdb shows in-frame clones only, minus some. The sample records approximately 160,000 clones, approximately 87% being singletons. This sample stems from a study of blood T cell repertoires in COVID-19. Looking at the study overall: Specimens from acute and convalescent COVID-19 originated in the United States, Italy and Spain.

What was sequenced was peripheral blood. The TCR comes from a woman aged 65 to 85 with acute or convalescent COVID-19.

CDR3 in amino acids: CASSHTSGGRETQYF. CDR3 bases: TGCGCCAGCAGCCACACCTCGGGGGGCCGGGAGACCCAGTACTTC. The rearrangement joins TRBV5-1 to TRBJ2-5; perhaps TRBD2 as D (7 bases). V was cut by 4 bases and J by 5 bases, with 18 bases left in between. Per the germline V gene, CDR1 is SGHRS and CDR2 is YFSETQ. CDR3 length: 15 residues. The variable domain in full, with the rest retrieved from reference TRBV5-1 and TRBJ2-5, is KAGVTQTPRYLIKTRGQQVTLSCSPISGHRSVSWYQQTPGQGLQFLFEYFSETQRNKGNFPGRFSGRQFSNSRSEMNVSTLELGDSALYLCASSHTSGGRETQYFGPGTRLLVL.